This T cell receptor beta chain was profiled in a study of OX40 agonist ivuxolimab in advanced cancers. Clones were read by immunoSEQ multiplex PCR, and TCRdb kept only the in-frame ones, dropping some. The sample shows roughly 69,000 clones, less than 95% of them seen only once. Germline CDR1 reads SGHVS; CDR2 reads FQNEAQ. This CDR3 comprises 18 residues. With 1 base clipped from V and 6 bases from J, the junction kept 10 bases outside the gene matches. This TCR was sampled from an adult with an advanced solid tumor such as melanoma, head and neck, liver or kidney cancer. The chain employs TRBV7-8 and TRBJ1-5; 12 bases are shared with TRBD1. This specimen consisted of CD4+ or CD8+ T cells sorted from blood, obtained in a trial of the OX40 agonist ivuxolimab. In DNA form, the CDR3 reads TGTGCCAGCAGCTTAGACGGGACAGGGGGCGCGACAGGTCAGCCCCAGCATTTT. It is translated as CASSLDGTGGATGQPQHF.